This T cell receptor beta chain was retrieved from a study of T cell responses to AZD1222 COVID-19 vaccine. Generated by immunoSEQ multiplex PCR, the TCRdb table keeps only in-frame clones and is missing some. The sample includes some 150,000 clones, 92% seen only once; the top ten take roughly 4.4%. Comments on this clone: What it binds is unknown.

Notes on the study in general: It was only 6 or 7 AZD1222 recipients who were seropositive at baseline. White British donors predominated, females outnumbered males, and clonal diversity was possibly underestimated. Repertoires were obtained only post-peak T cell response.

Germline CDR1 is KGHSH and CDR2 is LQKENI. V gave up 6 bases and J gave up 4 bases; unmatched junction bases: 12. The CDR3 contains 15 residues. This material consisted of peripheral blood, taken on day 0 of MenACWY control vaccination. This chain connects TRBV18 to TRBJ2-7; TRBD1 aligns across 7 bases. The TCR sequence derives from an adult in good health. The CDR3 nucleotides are TGTGCCAGCTCCTCAGGAACAGGGGTGGGGTACGAGCAGTACTTC. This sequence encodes CASSSGTGVGYEQYF. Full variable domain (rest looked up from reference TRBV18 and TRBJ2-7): NAGVMQNPRHLVRRRGQEARLRCSPMKGHSHVYWYRQLPEEGLKFMVYLQKENIIDESGMPKERFSAEFPKEGPSILRIQQVVRGDSAAYFCASSSGTGVGYEQYFGPGTRLTVT.